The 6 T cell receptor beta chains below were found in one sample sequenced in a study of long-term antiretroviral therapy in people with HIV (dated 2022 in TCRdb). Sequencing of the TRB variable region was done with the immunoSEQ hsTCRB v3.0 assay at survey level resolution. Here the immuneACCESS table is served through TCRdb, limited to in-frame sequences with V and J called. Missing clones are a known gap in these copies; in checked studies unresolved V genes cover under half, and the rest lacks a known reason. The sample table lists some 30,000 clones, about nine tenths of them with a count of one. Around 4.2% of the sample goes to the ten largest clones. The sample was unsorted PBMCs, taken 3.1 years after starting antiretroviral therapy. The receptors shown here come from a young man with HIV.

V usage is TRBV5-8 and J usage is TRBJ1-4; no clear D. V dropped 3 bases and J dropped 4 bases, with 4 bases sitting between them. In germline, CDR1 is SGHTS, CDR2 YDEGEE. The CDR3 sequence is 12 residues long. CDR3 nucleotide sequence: TGTGCCAGCAGCTCTATTAATGAAAAACTGTTTTTT. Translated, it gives CASSSINEKLFF.

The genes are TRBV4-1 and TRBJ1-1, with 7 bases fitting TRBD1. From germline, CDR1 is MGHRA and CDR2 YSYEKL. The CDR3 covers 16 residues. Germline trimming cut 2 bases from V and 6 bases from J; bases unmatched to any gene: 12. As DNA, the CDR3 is TGCGCCAGCAGCCAACAAGGGGGCGTGAGAGTCCCTGAAGCTTTCTTT. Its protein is CASSQQGGVRVPEAFF.

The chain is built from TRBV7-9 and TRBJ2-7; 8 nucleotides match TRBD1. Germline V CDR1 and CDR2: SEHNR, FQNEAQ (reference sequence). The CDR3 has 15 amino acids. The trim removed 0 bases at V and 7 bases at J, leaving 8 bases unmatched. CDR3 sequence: CASSLAQGARLEQYF. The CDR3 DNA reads TGTGCCAGCAGCTTAGCGCAGGGGGCGCGTCTTGAGCAGTACTTC.

CDR3 nucleotide sequence: TGTGCCAGCAGCCAAGGGCCGGGTATTACTGAAGCTTTCTTT. Its translation: CASSQGPGITEAFF. The rearrangement uses TRBV7-9 and TRBJ1-1; no firm D call. Trimming removed 5 bases at V and 5 bases at J, with 15 bases between. This CDR3 spans 14 amino acids. CDR1 and CDR2 from the germline V gene are SEHNR and FQNEAQ (reference sequence).

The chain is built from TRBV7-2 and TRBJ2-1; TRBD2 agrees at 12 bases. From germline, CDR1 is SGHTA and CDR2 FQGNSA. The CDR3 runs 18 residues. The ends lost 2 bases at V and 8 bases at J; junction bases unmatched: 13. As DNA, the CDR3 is TGTGCCAGCAGCTTACTCCCAATGACTAGCGGGAGAACCGATGAGCAGTTCTTC. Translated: CASSLLPMTSGRTDEQFF.

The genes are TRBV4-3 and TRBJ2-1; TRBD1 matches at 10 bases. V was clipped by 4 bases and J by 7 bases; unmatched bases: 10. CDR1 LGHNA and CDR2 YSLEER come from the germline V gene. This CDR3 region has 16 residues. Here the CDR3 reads CASSRFRDRGGNEQFF. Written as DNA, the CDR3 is TGCGCCAGCAGCCGATTCCGGGACAGGGGTGGGAATGAGCAGTTCTTC.